What follows are 7 T cell receptor beta chains derived from one specimen sequenced in a study of beta chain features in type 1 diabetes. Of the isolated RNA, all was reverse transcribed, and so the sequenced material was expressed TCRB transcripts. Sequenced by immunoSEQ multiplex PCR; TCRdb stores in-frame clones only, minus some. The table records hundreds of thousands of clones, over 12% of them present only once. No antigens are known for them. Study-wide points: Across all four CD4+ subsets, people with type 1 diabetes showed modestly shorter TCRB CDR3s.

The sample was naive CD4+ T cells from blood. Source of these receptors: a man aged 18-30 years with type 1 diabetes.

This chain joins TRBV7-9 and TRBJ2-2, with no clear D. Germline CDR1 SEHNR, CDR2 FQNEAQ (reference sequence). Trimming removed 3 bases from V and 6 bases from J, with 5 bases in between. This CDR3 region has 12 residues. The CDR3 spells CASSFRAGELFF. CDR3 coding DNA: TGTGCCAGCAGCTTTAGGGCCGGGGAGCTGTTTTTT.

With respect to this clone: Other DNA sequences in the same sample also yield this CDR3. The J gene is TRBJ2-3, the V gene TRBV10-3; 9 positions match TRBD2. Germline V gene data show CDR1 as ENHRY and CDR2 as SYGVKD. This CDR3 comprises 15 residues. V dropped 5 bases and J dropped 0; count of bases not matched to a gene: 3. CDR3 residues: CAISLAGGSTDTQYF. CDR3 coding DNA: TGTGCCATCAGTCTCGCGGGGGGGAGCACAGATACGCAGTATTTT.

This clone was counted a few times. J is TRBJ2-1 and V is TRBV4-2; 7 nucleotides align to TRBD1. J was trimmed by 4 bases and V by 8 bases; bases with no gene match: 14. CDR3 length: 16 amino acids. The germline CDR1 and CDR2 sequences are LGHNA and YNFKEQ. As DNA, the CDR3 is TGTGCCAGCCAAACAAGCCTAGACAGGGCATACAATGAGCAGTTCTTC. It codes for CASQTSLDRAYNEQFF.

The chain joins TRBV9 to TRBJ1-4; possibly TRBD1 for D (5 bases). V lost 1 base and J 6 bases, leaving 10 bases between the germline ends. The germline V gene has CDR1 SGDLS and CDR2 YYNGEE. The CDR3 totals 14 residues. The chain's CDR3 is CASSVQGGDEKLFF. The DNA of the CDR3 is TGTGCCAGCAGCGTACAGGGCGGGGATGAAAAACTGTTTTTT. The variable domain in full, with the rest retrieved from reference TRBV9 and TRBJ1-4, is DSGVTQTPKHLITATGQRVTLRCSPRSGDLSVYWYQQSLDQGLQFLIQYYNGEERAKGNILERFSAQQFPDLHSELNLSSLELGDSALYFCASSVQGGDEKLFFGSGTQLSVL.

The chain is built from TRBV2 and TRBJ2-1, with 10 bases matching TRBD2. The CDR3 spans 17 residues. The V gene's germline CDR1 is SNHLY and CDR2 FYNNEI. The V and J ends lost 4 bases and 4 bases, in that order; junction bases with no gene match: 10. The CDR3 DNA is TGTGCCAGCAGTGGTGCGGCTAGCGGGAGTAGGTACAATGAGCAGTTCTTC. Protein sequence: CASSGAASGSRYNEQFF.

This clone came up a few times. V and J are TRBV18 and TRBJ2-1; D might be TRBD1 (6 bases). Trimming took off 3 bases at V and 8 bases at J, with 14 bases between the two ends. The CDR3 has 14 residues. The germline V gene encodes CDR1 KGHSH and CDR2 LQKENI. CDR3 sequence: CASSPDSWNDEQFF. The CDR3 DNA follows: TGTGCCAGCTCACCGGACAGTTGGAATGATGAGCAGTTCTTC.

The chain couples TRBV7-9 to TRBJ2-7; D perhaps matches TRBD2 (5 bases). Trimming shortened V by 0 bases and J by 5 bases, and 11 bases separated the two germline ends. This CDR3 has 14 amino acids. Per the germline V gene, CDR1 is SEHNR and CDR2 is FQNEAQ (reference sequence). Written as DNA, the CDR3 is TGTGCCAGCAGCTTAGCAGGTGCCGGGAACGAGCAGTACTTC. Its translation: CASSLAGAGNEQYF.